This T cell receptor beta chain is drawn from a study of long-term antiretroviral therapy in people with HIV. Overall study context: Collection dates of the earliest samples fall about a decade before the 2015 immediate-ART recommendation.

Study-wide results and caveats: No data were available on ART adherence, viral resistance or therapy changes. HIV repertoires spanned narrower CDR3 length ranges than controls.

V lost 4 bases, J lost 3 bases, and 2 bases stayed unmatched. CDR3 length: 12 amino acids. The germline CDR1 and CDR2 sequences are SQVTM and ANQGSEA. Version v3.0 of the immunoSEQ assay was performed at survey level. Sequencing was designed to cover roughly 35,000-55,000 T-cell genomes in each sample. Libraries were prepared by immunoSEQ multiplex PCR; TCRdb keeps only in-frame clonotypes and omits some of them. The top ten hold just over 8% of the sample, which has 20,000 to 25,000 clones, around nine tenths seen once. This clone was counted once. Its antigen is not known. The gene calls are TRBV29-1 and TRBJ1-1; TRBD1 aligns across 7 bases. The clonotype originates from a young man with HIV. The specimen comprised unsorted PBMCs, sampled 0.2 years before starting antiretroviral therapy. The CDR3: CSVGDRDTEAFF. The CDR3 DNA follows: TGCAGCGTTGGCGACAGGGACACTGAAGCTTTCTTT.